The rows below give T cell receptor beta chains drawn from one sample of a study of blood T cell repertoires in COVID-19. Libraries were prepared by immunoSEQ multiplex PCR; TCRdb keeps only in-frame clonotypes and omits some of them. The sample carries some 96,000 clones, roughly 85% recorded once. The specimen sequenced was peripheral blood. The source is a man between 65 and 85 years old with active or convalescent COVID-19. Both conserved end residues are part of each CDR3. D genes are given only for firm matches. The size of a clone is reported for some rows only, either as once, few or many, or as a class for expanded clones.

TRBJ1-2	.	.	TRBV9	CASSVGEGPLTF	TGTGCCAGCAGCGTAGGGGAGGGACCCCTCACCTTC
TRBJ1-3	.	TRBD1	TRBV28	CASTPAGGWNTIYF	TGTGCCAGCACCCCCGCAGGGGGCTGGAACACCATATATTTT
TRBJ1-5	.	.	TRBV6-1	CASSESSPSANQPQHF	TGTGCCAGCAGTGAAAGTTCGCCAAGCGCAAATCAGCCCCAGCATTTT
TRBJ2-1	.	.	TRBV6-5	CASSYSGRNEQFF	TGTGCCAGCAGTTACTCAGGCAGGAATGAGCAGTTCTTC
TRBJ2-4	.	TRBD1	TRBV5-6	CASSTGQGWDIQYF	TGTGCCAGCAGCACGGGACAGGGGTGGGACATTCAGTACTTC
TRBJ2-1	.	TRBD2	TRBV4-2	CASSPGTNNEQFF	TGTGCCAGCAGCCCCGGGACTAACAATGAGCAGTTCTTC
TRBJ2-7	.	TRBD1	TRBV4-1	CASSHDRGADEQYF	TGCGCCAGCAGCCACGACAGGGGAGCGGACGAGCAGTACTTC
TRBJ2-1	.	TRBD2	TRBV28	CASKPSGGASEQFF	TGTGCCAGCAAACCTAGCGGGGGGGCCAGTGAGCAGTTCTTC
TRBJ1-1	.	.	TRBV7-8	CASSPRQVVTHTEAFF	TGTGCCAGCAGCCCTCGACAGGTGGTAACTCACACTGAAGCTTTCTTT
TRBJ2-5	.	TRBD1	TRBV18	CASSRDRDEGETQYF	TGTGCCAGCTCACGGGACAGGGATGAAGGAGAGACCCAGTACTTC
TRBJ2-1	.	TRBD2	TRBV6-5	CASSHPGLGYNEQFF	TGTGCCAGCAGTCACCCGGGACTAGGATACAATGAGCAGTTCTTC
TRBJ2-2	.	TRBD1	TRBV5-4	CASSLEGARNTGELFF	TGTGCCAGCAGCTTGGAGGGGGCTAGGAACACCGGGGAGCTGTTTTTT
TRBJ2-7	.	.	TRBV24-1	CATSDSRRRREQYF	TGTGCCACCAGTGATTCCCGGAGGCGGAGGGAGCAGTACTTC
TRBJ1-1	few	.	TRBV12-3/TRBV12-4	CASILGSGAEAFF	TGTGCCAGCATTCTCGGGTCCGGAGCTGAAGCTTTCTTT
TRBJ2-6	once	TRBD2	TRBV19	CASRWGGIGANVLTF	TGTGCCAGTAGGTGGGGGGGGATTGGGGCCAACGTCCTGACTTTC
TRBJ1-3	.	.	TRBV10-3	CAITPQGGSGNTIYF	TGTGCCATAACACCCCAGGGAGGTTCTGGAAACACCATATATTTT
TRBJ1-1	.	.	TRBV30	CAWAFRKNTEAFF	TGTGCCTGGGCCTTCAGAAAGAACACTGAAGCTTTCTTT
TRBJ1-1	.	.	TRBV5-1	CASRETQYTEAFF	TGCGCCAGCCGAGAGACACAGTACACTGAAGCTTTCTTT
TRBJ2-7	.	TRBD2	TRBV6-6	CASSAAGGWVEQYF	TGTGCCAGCAGTGCCGCGGGAGGTTGGGTCGAGCAGTACTTC
TRBJ1-2	.	TRBD1	TRBV29-1	CSVATGLGYGYTF	TGCAGCGTTGCGACAGGGCTAGGCTATGGCTACACCTTC
TRBJ2-7	.	TRBD1	TRBV6-6	CASAPLQGAPDEQYF	TGTGCCAGCGCTCCCTTACAGGGGGCACCGGACGAGCAGTACTTC
TRBJ2-7	.	TRBD1	TRBV6-6	CASRAGTGGYEQYF	TGTGCCAGCCGAGCCGGGACAGGGGGCTACGAGCAGTACTTC
TRBJ1-2	.	.	TRBV23-1	CASSQSTGPYGYTF	TGCGCCAGCAGTCAATCAACAGGACCCTATGGCTACACCTTC
TRBJ2-2	.	.	TRBV5-8	CASSLALGGDTGELFF	TGTGCCAGCAGCTTGGCACTAGGGGGAGACACCGGGGAGCTGTTTTTT
TRBJ2-5	.	.	TRBV15	CATSKGGTEETQYF	TGTGCCACCAGCAAAGGAGGGACTGAAGAGACCCAGTACTTC
TRBJ1-2	.	.	TRBV5-1	CASSLMTAYSGYTF	TGCGCCAGCAGCTTGATGACAGCCTACAGTGGCTACACCTTC
TRBJ2-2	once	.	TRBV7-9	CASSLHGDGELFF	TGTGCCAGCAGCTTGCACGGGGACGGGGAGCTGTTTTTT
TRBJ2-7	.	.	TRBV5-6	CASSLGGSSYEQYF	TGTGCCAGCAGCTTGGGAGGCAGCTCCTACGAGCAGTACTTC
TRBJ2-3	.	TRBD2	TRBV9	CASSDGTSGAVRTDTQYF	TGTGCCAGCAGCGACGGGACTAGCGGGGCCGTACGCACAGATACGCAGTATTTT
TRBJ2-2	few	.	TRBV24-1	CATSDIGVGTGELFF	TGTGCCACCAGTGATATAGGGGTCGGCACCGGGGAGCTGTTTTTT
TRBJ2-5	.	.	TRBV20-1	CSEGRTETQYF	TGCAGTGAGGGGCGGACAGAGACCCAGTACTTC